This entry is about one T cell receptor beta chain. Antigen: not known. The CDR3 spans 14 residues. With V trimmed by 4 bases and J by 3 bases, 3 bases remained unmatched. Per the germline V gene, CDR1 is MNHNY and CDR2 is SVGAGI (reference sequence). One entry per CDR3 protein, called by TCRdb with MiXCR from the reads. The sample lists more than 250,000 distinct CDR3 sequences, around 25% occurring once. The data belong to a study of T cell repertoires in cytomegalovirus infection. The overall study: Indications came from public TCR beta signatures; they pointed to CMV infection and to a matching HLA type. General observations from the study: HLA-C-restricted CMV-specific TCR beta clonotypes were dominant in the ex vivo response.

Sequences were derived from cultured PBMCs, sampled from culture after CMV antigen stimulation. The gene calls are TRBV6-6 and TRBJ1-1; 9 nucleotides match TRBD1. This receptor was obtained from a human donor in good health (CMV status not recorded). Some clones in this sample may be carry-over from other donors' samples. CDR3 sequence reads: CASSSTGGYTEAFF. In DNA, the CDR3 is TGTGCCAGCAGTTCGACAGGGGGTTACACTGAAGCTTTCTTT.